The 26 T cell receptor beta chains given below trace back to one sample, sequenced in a study of T cell responses to AZD1222 COVID-19 vaccine (dated by TCRdb to the early 2020s). The time point tag for this specimen amounts to: sample from adult after SARS-CoV-2 infection, after symptom onset. Receptor amplification or capture employed the immunoSEQ multiplex PCR assay. The table comes from immuneACCESS by way of TCRdb, which keeps in-frame sequences with V and J called. Part of the clones is missing from these tables; in studies checked, under half for an unresolved V gene and the rest for unknown reasons. The sample profile shows about 150,000 clones; approximately 91% of them were found once. 5.5% to 8.5% of the sample goes to the ten largest clones. The sequenced sample was peripheral blood, obtained after recovery from COVID-19. These receptors were collected from an adult who had recovered from COVID-19.

This chain connects TRBV7-3 to TRBJ2-5; no firm D call. The CDR3 runs to 13 residues. V dropped 3 bases and J dropped 4 bases, with 9 bases sitting between them. The germline V gene encodes CDR1 SGHTA and CDR2 FQGTGA. The CDR3 sequence is CASSFGNGETQYF. CDR3 nucleotides: TGTGCCAGCAGCTTCGGCAATGGAGAGACCCAGTACTTC.

The gene calls are TRBV6-1 and TRBJ1-1; D uncertain. CDR3 length equals 14 residues. V lost 3 bases to trimming and J lost 4 bases, with 12 bases between them. Germline V gene data show CDR1 as MNHNS and CDR2 as SASEGT. The CDR3 sequence is CASSDQTIGTEAFF. The CDR3 nucleotides read TGTGCCAGCAGTGACCAAACTATTGGCACTGAAGCTTTCTTT.

The rearrangement links TRBV7-8 to TRBJ2-7; 8 bases align to TRBD2. The CDR3 runs 16 residues. The V gene end was trimmed by 4 bases and the J gene end by 6 bases; junction bases not matched to a gene: 14. Germline V lookup: CDR1 SGHVS, CDR2 FQNEAQ. The CDR3 spells CASSSPGLGLGREQYF. The CDR3 DNA sequence: TGTGCCAGCAGCTCGCCGGGACTAGGCCTAGGTCGCGAGCAGTACTTC.

The V call is TRBV7-6, the J call TRBJ1-3; D not resolved. V was pared by 5 bases and J by 1 base, with 18 bases between. The CDR3 spans 17 residues. Germline V gene sequence: CDR1 SGHVS, CDR2 FNYEAQ. CDR3 bases: TGTGCCAGCAGCCCCCTGGCTGTGGGGTATTCTGGAAACACCATATATTTT. As protein: CASSPLAVGYSGNTIYF.

This rearrangement joins TRBV7-2 to TRBJ1-2; 7 bases map to TRBD1. CDR3 length: 16 residues. The V gene end was trimmed by 0 bases and the J gene end by 5 bases; junction bases not matched to a gene: 9. CDR1 and CDR2 (germline): SGHTA, FQGNSA. CDR3: CASSLAPGQLTYGYTF. The CDR3 DNA sequence: TGTGCCAGCAGCTTAGCACCGGGACAGTTAACTTATGGCTACACCTTC.

This clone was seen only once. V gene TRBV5-1 combines with J gene TRBJ2-3, with TRBD1 identical over 8 bases. The junction had 10 bases not matched to a gene; V was cut back by 4 bases and J by 6 bases. CDR1 is SGHRS, CDR2 YFSETQ, per germline. CDR3 length equals 15 residues. CDR3 in DNA: TGCGCCAGCAGCCGGGACAGGCGCGGGGAGGATACGCAGTATTTT. As protein: CASSRDRRGEDTQYF.

J is TRBJ2-7 and V is TRBV19, with TRBD1 identical over 7 bases. Germline V CDR1 and CDR2: LNHDA, SQIVND (reference sequence). The V and J ends lost 6 bases and 3 bases, in that order; junction bases with no gene match: 2. This CDR3 comprises 12 residues. CDR3 in amino acids: CASSRDSYEQYF. DNA of the CDR3: TGTGCCAGTAGCCGGGACAGCTACGAGCAGTACTTC.

This clone was recorded once. The chain uses TRBV12-3 or TRBV12-4 and TRBJ1-1, with 7 bases matching TRBD1. The junction had 2 bases not matched to a gene; V was cut back by 6 bases and J by 1 base. The CDR3 totals 13 residues. The CDR3 loop is CASRGTANTEAFF. DNA of the CDR3: TGTGCCAGCAGGGGGACAGCGAACACTGAAGCTTTCTTT.

This clone was seen only once. The V call is TRBV4-2, the J call TRBJ2-7, with 7 bases fitting TRBD1. The CDR3 totals 16 residues. Trimming removed 2 bases from V and 0 bases from J; junction bases left unmatched: 7. Germline values: CDR1 LGHNA, CDR2 YNFKEQ. The DNA for the CDR3 is TGTGCCAGCAGCCAATTTCGAGGGGGCACCTCCTACGAGCAGTACTTC. Translated, it gives CASSQFRGGTSYEQYF.

The gene calls are TRBV19 and TRBJ2-7; a possible D gene is TRBD1 (6 bases). Trimming removed 6 bases at V and 2 bases at J, with 11 bases between. The length of the CDR3 is 13 residues. CDR1 is LNHDA and CDR2 is SQIVND in the germline V gene (reference sequence). CDR3 DNA: TGTGCCAGTAGAGTTCCAGGGGCCTACGAGCAGTACTTC. It codes for CASRVPGAYEQYF.

The chain combines TRBV5-4 with TRBJ1-1; TRBD1 might be the D (6 bases). The CDR3 spans 17 residues. CDR1 and CDR2 from the germline V gene are SGHNT and YYREEE (reference sequence). V was clipped by 3 bases and J by 0 bases, with 18 bases between them. CDR3 sequence: CASSSSRGGRLNTEAFF. The CDR3 DNA follows: TGTGCCAGCAGCTCCTCAAGGGGGGGACGGCTGAACACTGAAGCTTTCTTT.

This chain uses TRBV4-2 with TRBJ1-5; TRBD1 aligns across 7 bases. The germline V gene has CDR1 LGHNA and CDR2 YNFKEQ. This CDR3 is 15 amino acids long. Trimming at V came to 3 bases and at J to 4 bases, leaving 6 bases not matched to a gene. The CDR3 sequence: CASSQAGTENQPQHF. DNA for the CDR3: TGTGCCAGCAGCCAGGCCGGGACAGAAAATCAGCCCCAGCATTTT.

V and J are TRBV29-1 and TRBJ1-2; D is perhaps TRBD1 (5 bases). V was trimmed by 3 bases and J by 6 bases, leaving 11 bases between them. Germline assignment: CDR1 SQVTM and CDR2 ANQGSEA. CDR3 length: 12 residues. This CDR3 is CSVDFQGDGYTF. In nucleotides, the CDR3 is TGCAGCGTTGATTTCCAGGGTGATGGCTACACCTTC. The whole variable domain, remainder taken from reference TRBV29-1 and TRBJ1-2, is SAVISQKPSRDICQRGTSLTIQCQVDSQVTMMFWYRQQPGQSLTLIATANQGSEATYESGFVIDKFPISRPNLTFSTLTVSNMSPEDSSIYLCSVDFQGDGYTFGSGTRLTVV.

The rearrangement links TRBV21-1 to TRBJ2-7; the D segment call TRBD2 is taken from the table without a DNA check. TRBV21-1 is labeled a pseudogene. CDR3 size: 17 residues. In nucleotides, the CDR3 is TGTGCCAGCAGCAATGAGTCATCCGGTAGAAACTCCTACGAGCAGTACTTC. It encodes CASSNESSGRNSYEQYF.

The gene calls are TRBV11-2 and TRBJ2-7; D is uncertain. The ends were cut back, 2 bases at V and 4 bases at J, with 6 bases in the middle. CDR1 is SGHAT and CDR2 is FQNNGV in the germline V gene. This CDR3 is 12 amino acids long. The CDR3 reads CASSLNMYEQYF. In DNA, the CDR3 is TGTGCCAGCAGCTTAAACATGTACGAGCAGTACTTC.

The genes are TRBV6-4 and TRBJ2-3; 8 positions agree with TRBD2. V lost 0 bases, J lost 4 bases, and 3 bases stayed unmatched. The CDR3 runs to 15 residues. CDR1 is MRHNA, CDR2 SNTAGT, per germline. CDR3 DNA: TGTGCCAGCAGTGACTCCAGCGGGAGCCCAGATACGCAGTATTTT. Translation gives CASSDSSGSPDTQYF.

The V and J genes are TRBV5-1 and TRBJ2-6; D ambiguous. The germline gives CDR1 SGHRS, CDR2 YFSETQ. The V gene lost 7 bases and the J gene lost 0 bases, with 5 bases spanning the gap. The CDR3 extends over 13 amino acids. The DNA of the CDR3 is TGCGCCAGCGGGGACTCTGGGGCCAACGTCCTGACTTTC. It yields the protein CASGDSGANVLTF.

The J gene is TRBJ2-7, the V gene TRBV3-1 (or the pseudogene TRBV3-2); D call uncertain. The germline V and J ends were trimmed by 3 bases and 0 bases, with 9 bases remaining between them. This CDR3 is 14 amino acids long. CDR1 and CDR2 from the germline V gene are LGHDT and YNNKEL (reference sequence). The CDR3: CASSQSQFSYEQYF. The CDR3 nucleotides read TGTGCCAGCAGCCAGTCACAGTTCTCCTACGAGCAGTACTTC.

J is TRBJ1-1 and V is TRBV7-2, with D tentatively TRBD1 (5 bases). V dropped 5 bases and J dropped 1 base, with 17 bases sitting between them. This CDR3 is built from 16 residues. CDR1 is SGHTA, CDR2 FQGNSA, per germline. The chain's CDR3 is CASSPFGAGTNTEAFF. For the CDR3, the DNA is TGTGCCAGCAGCCCTTTCGGAGCGGGGACGAACACTGAAGCTTTCTTT. The full variable domain, in which reference TRBV7-2 and TRBJ1-1 provide the parts outside the CDR3, is GAGVSQSPSNKVTEKGKDVELRCDPISGHTALYWYRQSLGQGLEFLIYFQGNSAPDKSGLPSDRFSAERTGGSVSTLTIQRTQQEDSAVYLCASSPFGAGTNTEAFFGQGTRLTVV.

The sample holds one count of this clone. The chain has TRBV5-1 and TRBJ2-1; D is undetermined. The CDR3 contains 13 residues. V dropped 0 bases and J dropped 5 bases, with 6 bases sitting between them. Per germline, CDR1 SGHRS and CDR2 YFSETQ. CDR3 loop: CASSLGPNNEQFF. The CDR3 DNA reads as TGCGCCAGCAGCTTGGGACCCAACAATGAGCAGTTCTTC.

The chain employs TRBV2 and TRBJ1-3; D is unclear. This CDR3 comprises 14 residues. Germline values: CDR1 SNHLY, CDR2 FYNNEI. The ends were cut back, 2 bases at V and 4 bases at J, with 9 bases in the middle. CDR3 coding DNA: TGTGCCAGCAGTGAACCCAGGTCCGGAAACACCATATATTTT. Its protein product is CASSEPRSGNTIYF. Full variable domain (rest looked up from reference TRBV2 and TRBJ1-3): EPEVTQTPSHQVTQMGQEVILRCVPISNHLYFYWYRQILGQKVEFLVSFYNNEISEKSEIFDDQFSVERPDGSNFTLKIRSTKLEDSAMYFCASSEPRSGNTIYFGEGSWLTVV.

This clone was observed once. This rearrangement joins TRBV6-5 to TRBJ1-2; D might be TRBD1 (5 bases). Germline V gene sequence: CDR1 MNHEY, CDR2 SVGAGI. The V end lost 5 bases, the J end lost 8 bases, and 15 bases lay between the germline ends. The CDR3 loop spans 13 amino acids. The CDR3 nucleotides read TGTGCCAGCAGTCGGGGGAGGGAATTCGGCTACACCTTC. This sequence encodes CASSRGREFGYTF.

The J gene is TRBJ2-7, the V gene TRBV7-9; D unclear. CDR1 is SEHNR, CDR2 FQNEAQ, per germline (reference sequence). With 5 bases removed from V and 6 bases from J, the gap between germline ends came to 8 bases. This CDR3 region has 11 residues. The CDR3 loop is CASSLSREQYF. CDR3 nucleotides: TGTGCCAGCAGCCTTAGTCGCGAGCAGTACTTC.

In DNA, the CDR3 is TGTGCCAGCAGCCAAGATTCCGGGACAGGGGTTAACTATGGCTACACCTTC. It specifies CASSQDSGTGVNYGYTF. This chain links TRBV4-2 with TRBJ1-2; the match to TRBD1 covers 10 bases. The CDR3 extends over 17 amino acids. Germline CDR1 LGHNA, CDR2 YNFKEQ. The V and J ends lost 0 bases and 1 base, in that order; junction bases with no gene match: 5.

This sequence joins TRBV6-5 and TRBJ1-2; a possible D gene is TRBD1 (6 bases). CDR3 length: 14 amino acids. The V end was cut by 6 bases, the J end by 1 base, with 12 bases between. Germline CDR1 reads MNHEY; CDR2 reads SVGAGI. The CDR3 bases are TGTGCCAGCAGGGTCAGGGGCGATAACTATGGCTACACCTTC. It is translated as CASRVRGDNYGYTF.

This chain connects TRBV9 to TRBJ1-2; the D gene is possibly TRBD1 (5 bases). The CDR3 is 18 amino acids. CDR1 is SGDLS and CDR2 is YYNGEE in the germline V gene. The V end lost 4 bases, the J end lost 2 bases, and 24 bases lay between the germline ends. CDR3 amino acids: CASSPRPGAVPNNYGYTF. Written as DNA, the CDR3 is TGTGCCAGCAGCCCCCGACCCGGGGCCGTACCTAACAACTATGGCTACACCTTC.